One and the same sample provided the 20 T cell receptor beta chains below, sequenced in a study of CD8+ T cells in alopecia areata. Following extraction, RNA underwent reverse transcription to cDNA, which served as the sequencing template. Clones were sequenced by immunoSEQ multiplex PCR, and TCRdb holds only the in-frame ones, with some missing. The sample consists of about 190,000 clones, around 60% of them appearing once. Treatment in this sample: oral pan-JAK inhibitor, 5-10 mg twice daily. Sequenced here: CD4+ T cells sorted from blood, sampled at week 4, from a patient treated with tofacitinib. These receptors all stem from a human donor with alopecia areata.

This clone has just a few counts. The chain links TRBV6-1 to TRBJ2-3, with D perhaps TRBD2 (5 bases). CDR1 and CDR2 from the germline V gene are MNHNS and SASEGT. Between the trimmed V and J ends, which lost 4 bases and 0 bases, there was a span of 11 bases. The CDR3 is 15 amino acids. The CDR3 sequence is CASSVVQRSTDTQYF. The DNA of the CDR3 is TGTGCCAGCAGTGTTGTCCAGCGGAGCACAGATACGCAGTATTTT.

Here the CDR3 reads CASSQGTGNYGYTF. DNA for the CDR3: TGCGCCAGCAGCCAGGGCACTGGAAACTATGGCTACACCTTC. The V gene is TRBV4-1, the J gene TRBJ1-2, with no clear D. Per the germline V gene, CDR1 is MGHRA and CDR2 is YSYEKL. The CDR3 has 14 residues. Trimming removed 3 bases at V and 2 bases at J, with 10 bases between.

The chain recombines TRBV30 with TRBJ2-7; D uncertain. Germline V gene data show CDR1 as GTSNPN and CDR2 as SVGIG (reference sequence). V was cut by 4 bases and J by 2 bases, with 15 bases left in between. The CDR3 loop spans 14 amino acids. CDR3 loop: CAWTTPSKAYEQYF. For the CDR3, the DNA is TGTGCCTGGACCACCCCCAGCAAAGCCTACGAGCAGTACTTC.

The rearrangement joins TRBV4-3 to TRBJ2-7, with D possibly being TRBD1 or TRBD2 (6 bases each). V shed 0 bases and J shed 4 bases, with 16 bases lying between them. The V gene's germline CDR1 is LGHNA and CDR2 YSLEER. The CDR3 consists of 16 residues. The CDR3 protein is CASSQDHHGGGYEQYF. The CDR3 DNA sequence: TGCGCCAGCAGCCAAGACCACCACGGAGGGGGATACGAGCAGTACTTC.

The genes are TRBV7-2 and TRBJ2-5; D uncertain. V was trimmed by 2 bases and J by 2 bases, leaving 12 bases between them. CDR1 is SGHTA and CDR2 is FQGNSA in the germline V gene. The CDR3 spans 15 residues. The CDR3 nucleotides read TGTGCCAGCAGCTTAAACGGAAGGGCTCAAGAGACCCAGTACTTC. It is translated as CASSLNGRAQETQYF.

This clone was seen more than once but under ten times. The V and J genes are TRBV28 and TRBJ2-7, with D uncertain. Germline loops: CDR1 MDHEN, CDR2 SYDVKM. V was pared by 4 bases and J by 2 bases, with 12 bases between. The CDR3 is made up of 14 amino acids. The CDR3 loop is CASSSVGFPYEQYF. The CDR3 nucleotides read TGTGCCAGCAGTTCGGTGGGATTCCCCTACGAGCAGTACTTC.

The rearrangement joins TRBV9 to TRBJ1-4; TRBD1 aligns across 8 bases. The V and J ends lost 2 bases and 2 bases, in that order; junction bases with no gene match: 5. This CDR3 contains 16 residues. Germline assignment: CDR1 SGDLS and CDR2 YYNGEE. Here the CDR3 DNA reads TGTGCCAGCAGCGTGGGGGACAGGATCACTAATGAAAAACTGTTTTTT. Amino acid sequence: CASSVGDRITNEKLFF.

This clone was seen a handful of times. The chain uses TRBV6-6 and TRBJ2-1; maybe TRBD1 (6 bases). Between the trimmed V and J ends, which lost 6 bases and 4 bases, there was a span of 13 bases. CDR3 length: 14 amino acids. Germline V gene data show CDR1 as MNHNY and CDR2 as SVGAGI (reference sequence). This CDR3 is CASRRTEVYNEQFF. CDR3 nucleotides: TGTGCCAGCAGGAGGACAGAGGTTTACAATGAGCAGTTCTTC.

V gene TRBV11-2 combines with J gene TRBJ1-2, with D tentatively TRBD1 (5 bases). The CDR3 loop spans 14 amino acids. The germline CDR1 and CDR2 sequences are SGHAT and FQNNGV. The germline V and J ends were trimmed by 3 bases and 8 bases, with 16 bases remaining between them. Here the CDR3 reads CASSFAGTSGGYTF. The CDR3 DNA follows: TGTGCCAGCAGCTTTGCCGGGACTTCGGGAGGCTACACCTTC. Supplemented by reference TRBV11-2 and TRBJ1-2, the full variable domain reads EAGVAQSPRYKIIEKRQSVAFWCNPISGHATLYWYQQILGQGPKLLIQFQNNGVVDDSQLPKDRFSAERLKGVDSTLKIQPAKLEDSAVYLCASSFAGTSGGYTFGSGTRLTVV.

This rearrangement joins TRBV5-4 to TRBJ2-3, with D perhaps matching TRBD1 or TRBD2 (5 bases each). The germline V gene has CDR1 SGHNT and CDR2 YYREEE (reference sequence). V lost 4 bases, J lost 4 bases, and 10 bases lay in between. The CDR3 totals 13 residues. The CDR3 loop is CASSPVGADTQYF. As DNA, the CDR3 is TGTGCCAGCAGCCCGGTGGGGGCAGATACGCAGTATTTT.

V and J are TRBV4-1 and TRBJ2-1; TRBD1 aligns across 9 bases. Germline V gene sequence: CDR1 MGHRA, CDR2 YSYEKL. The V segment lost 0 bases and the J segment 3 bases; nucleotides outside the gene matches: 6. The CDR3 loop spans 17 amino acids. The CDR3 DNA reads TGCGCCAGCAGCCAAGAGATACAGGGGGCTGGCTACAATGAGCAGTTCTTC. Its protein is CASSQEIQGAGYNEQFF.

This clone was found a few times. This CDR3 is missing its conserved last phenylalanine or tryptophan, likely due to a read error. The DNA is omitted, as the CDR3 cannot be located on it reliably, and the CDR3 follows TCRdb's listing. This chain uses TRBV30 with TRBJ1-2. Counting both end residues, the CDR3 totals 13 amino acids. Per the germline V gene, CDR1 is GTSNPN and CDR2 is SVGIG (reference sequence). The CDR3 here is CAWNIRSGRHLSL.

This chain uses TRBV9 with TRBJ1-3, with D unclear. The CDR3 length is 14 residues. CDR1 and CDR2 (germline): SGDLS, YYNGEE. Deletions cut 3 bases from V and 2 bases from J, with 9 bases between. The CDR3 here is CASSALLPGNTIYF. The CDR3 coding sequence is TGTGCCAGCAGCGCCCTTCTCCCTGGAAACACCATATATTTT.

The chain has TRBV2 and TRBJ1-1, with a tentative D call TRBD1 (6 bases). Germline V gene data show CDR1 as SNHLY and CDR2 as FYNNEI. V lost 4 bases and J 7 bases, leaving 16 bases between the germline ends. The CDR3 has 14 amino acids. CDR3 amino acids: CASSAPTGRNEAFF. The CDR3 nucleotides read TGTGCCAGCAGTGCTCCGACAGGAAGAAATGAAGCTTTCTTT. The variable domain in full, completed from reference TRBV2 and TRBJ1-1, reads EPEVTQTPSHQVTQMGQEVILRCVPISNHLYFYWYRQILGQKVEFLVSFYNNEISEKSEIFDDQFSVERPDGSNFTLKIRSTKLEDSAMYFCASSAPTGRNEAFFGQGTRLTVV.

This clone was recorded a few times. The chain recombines TRBV29-1 with TRBJ2-5, with 9 bases aligning to TRBD1. The trim removed 8 bases at V and 5 bases at J, leaving 12 bases unmatched. The germline V gene has CDR1 SQVTM and CDR2 ANQGSEA. The CDR3 length is 14 residues. This chain's CDR3 is CSLMLGTGSETQYF. The CDR3 DNA follows: TGCAGCTTAATGCTCGGGACAGGGTCGGAGACCCAGTACTTC.

Here the CDR3 DNA reads TGCAGCGTTCTAGCGGGAGGTTTGGGGGAGACCCAGTACTTC. Translation gives CSVLAGGLGETQYF. The genes are TRBV29-1 and TRBJ2-5, with 11 nucleotides matching TRBD2. CDR3 length: 14 amino acids. Per the germline V gene, CDR1 is SQVTM and CDR2 is ANQGSEA. Losses at the gene ends were 5 bases for V and 5 bases for J; bases not matched to a gene: 7.

V is TRBV5-4 and J is TRBJ2-5; 7 bases are shared with TRBD1. Germline V lookup: CDR1 SGHNT, CDR2 YYREEE (reference sequence). CDR3 length: 14 residues. Trimming removed 4 bases from V and 5 bases from J; junction bases left unmatched: 8. The CDR3, as DNA: TGTGCCAGCAGCCCAGGGGGAGCGTGGGAGACCCAGTACTTC. This translates into CASSPGGAWETQYF.

This clone was detected only a few times. The chain combines TRBV19 with TRBJ1-5; D is unresolved. The CDR3 has 14 amino acids. V was shortened by 7 bases and J by 0 bases, with 10 bases between the two germline ends. In germline, CDR1 is LNHDA, CDR2 SQIVND (reference sequence). CDR3 DNA: TGTGCCAGTACTGGGGAATATAGCAATCAGCCCCAGCATTTT. Its translation is CASTGEYSNQPQHF. The full variable domain, in which reference TRBV19 and TRBJ1-5 provide the parts outside the CDR3, is DGGITQSPKYLFRKEGQNVTLSCEQNLNHDAMYWYRQDPGQGLRLIYYSQIVNDFQKGDIAEGYSVSREKKESFPLTVTSAQKNPTAFYLCASTGEYSNQPQHFGDGTRLSIL.

A few counts support this clone. The V gene is TRBV28, the J gene TRBJ2-3; 9 bases are shared with TRBD2. The CDR3 is made up of 17 amino acids. The V segment lost 5 bases and the J segment 0 bases; nucleotides outside the gene matches: 9. Germline values: CDR1 MDHEN, CDR2 SYDVKM. The CDR3 bases are TGTGCCAGCAGTGCCCGTAGCGGGAGAGGGAGCACAGATACGCAGTATTTT. Translated: CASSARSGRGSTDTQYF.

The chain combines TRBV5-1 with TRBJ2-2, with 10 bases fitting TRBD1. The ends lost 4 bases at V and 6 bases at J; junction bases unmatched: 6. This CDR3 spans 15 amino acids. Germline CDR1 is SGHRS and CDR2 is YFSETQ. CDR3 protein: CASSLDGTGAGELFF. CDR3 DNA sequence: TGCGCCAGCAGCCTGGACGGGACAGGGGCCGGGGAGCTGTTTTTT.